This T cell receptor beta chain appears in the sequencing data of a study of blood T cell repertoires in COVID-19. About the study: Researchers got acute and convalescent COVID-19 samples from the United States, Italy and Spain. In each case, the material was cDNA or gDNA derived from T cells, B-cell-depleted T cells, or PBMCs.

The protocol was immunoSEQ multiplex PCR, while the TCRdb copy is restricted to in-frame clones and leaves out a portion. This table has 90,000 to 100,000 clones, roughly 80% appearing once. V was pared by 1 base and J by 8 bases, with 14 bases between. Per germline, CDR1 SGHVS and CDR2 FQNEAQ. CDR3 length equals 14 residues. This rearrangement joins TRBV7-8 to TRBJ1-1, with D tentatively TRBD1 (6 bases). This TCR came from a woman aged 60 to 75 with acute or convalescent COVID-19. Sequences were obtained from peripheral blood. CDR3 region: CASSLVQQGREAFF. The CDR3 DNA sequence: TGTGCCAGCAGCTTAGTCCAACAGGGACGAGAAGCTTTCTTT.